Listed below are T cell receptor beta chains from one sample, sequenced in a study of T cell responses to AZD1222 COVID-19 vaccine. Profiling relied on immunoSEQ multiplex PCR, and the TCRdb table lists in-frame clones only, not all of them. The sample yields approximately 120,000 clones, around 93% seen once. The source was peripheral blood, collected on day 0 of AZD1222 vaccination. The receptors were sampled from an adult in good health. Both conserved end residues are trimmed from each CDR3. A D gene is named only where the DNA matches it firmly.

V: TRBV20-1; J: TRBJ2-7; D: .; CDR3: SASHTFGSYEQY
V: TRBV15; J: TRBJ2-1; D: TRBD1; CDR3: ATSRPGTGGRNEQF
V: TRBV29-1; J: TRBJ2-3; D: TRBD2; CDR3: SGLTSGLTDTQY
V: TRBV19; J: TRBJ1-2; D: .; CDR3: ASRPVRGTYGYT
V: TRBV6-1; J: TRBJ1-5; D: .; CDR3: ASSENFGFSQH
V: TRBV29-1; J: TRBJ2-6; D: TRBD1; CDR3: SATGASGANVLT
V: TRBV19; J: TRBJ2-4; D: .; CDR3: ATDVGSQGSQNIQY
V: TRBV5-4; J: TRBJ1-3; D: .; CDR3: ASSLSDSGNTIY
V: TRBV7-8; J: TRBJ2-1; D: .; CDR3: ASSSPRNEQF
V: TRBV7-9; J: TRBJ2-3; D: TRBD2; CDR3: ASSFSLAGTTDTQY
V: TRBV10-2; J: TRBJ2-3; D: TRBD1; CDR3: ASGDSRADTQY
V: TRBV30; J: TRBJ1-4; D: .; CDR3: AWSLRTAGNEKLF
V: TRBV30; J: TRBJ1-1; D: TRBD1; CDR3: AWDTGQPGPTEAF